The 21 T cell receptor beta chains presented below share a single source sample, sequenced in a study of blood T cell repertoires in COVID-19. Data came from immunoSEQ multiplex PCR; TCRdb stores just in-frame clones and leaves some out. This sample has 250,000 or so clones, with over 70% found just once. Sequenced input: PBMCs or T cells enriched from blood (not recorded which). The receptors here all came from a woman in her 40s who had been exposed to COVID-19.

The V and J genes are TRBV4-1 and TRBJ1-5; TRBD1 matches at 7 bases. CDR3 length: 16 amino acids. V lost 4 bases to trimming and J lost 2 bases; unmatched junction nucleotides: 8. Germline V CDR1 and CDR2: MGHRA, YSYEKL. The chain's CDR3 is CASSPSQGEGNQPQHF. In DNA, the CDR3 is TGCGCCAGCAGCCCAAGCCAGGGGGAGGGCAATCAGCCCCAGCATTTT.

The CDR3 sequence: CASRGKTSGDNEQFF. CDR3 DNA: TGTGCCAGCAGGGGGAAGACTAGCGGCGACAATGAGCAGTTCTTC. The chain employs TRBV6-5 and TRBJ2-1; 9 positions match TRBD2. Trimming took 6 bases from V and 5 from J; bases not matched to a gene: 8. The CDR3 spans 15 residues. In germline, CDR1 is MNHEY, CDR2 SVGAGI.

The chain is built from TRBV5-8 and TRBJ1-2; D is uncertain. Germline CDR1 and CDR2: SGHTS and YDEGEE. Trimming stripped 0 bases from V and 2 bases from J, with 17 bases between. The CDR3 runs 17 residues. This chain's CDR3 is CASSLAQQARFNYGYTF. CDR3 sequence (DNA): TGTGCCAGCAGCTTGGCCCAGCAGGCTCGCTTCAACTATGGCTACACCTTC.

The chain joins TRBV2 to TRBJ2-3, with unresolved D. Germline CDR1 SNHLY, CDR2 FYNNEI. V lost 5 bases and J lost 0, with 3 bases in between. This CDR3 is 12 amino acids long. The DNA for the CDR3 is TGTGCCAGCAGTACTAGCACAGATACGCAGTATTTT. This sequence encodes CASSTSTDTQYF.

The V call is TRBV5-4, the J call TRBJ2-1; maybe TRBD2 (6 bases). The germline gives CDR1 SGHNT, CDR2 YYREEE (reference sequence). This CDR3 comprises 13 residues. The V and J ends lost 0 bases and 7 bases respectively, with 8 bases between them. CDR3 bases: TGTGCCAGCAGCTTGGTTGGGGGGAATGAGCAGTTCTTC. This translates into CASSLVGGNEQFF.

The chain carries TRBV18 and TRBJ2-1; 8 nucleotides line up with TRBD2. The CDR3 is 15 residues long. Trimming at V came to 0 bases and at J to 9 bases, leaving 7 bases not matched to a gene. CDR1 is KGHSH and CDR2 is LQKENI in the germline V gene. CDR3 coding DNA: TGTGCCAGCTCACCACCGTCCGGGGGGGCCGCTGAGCAGTTCTTC. It specifies CASSPPSGGAAEQFF.

The chain uses TRBV7-9 and TRBJ2-1, with TRBD2 matching 7 bases. Per the germline V gene, CDR1 is SEHNR and CDR2 is FQNEAQ (reference sequence). The CDR3 is made up of 16 amino acids. V was clipped by 5 bases and J by 5 bases; unmatched bases: 12. In DNA form, the CDR3 reads TGTGCCAGCAGCCCATCACAAGGGACTATCAACAATGAGCAGTTCTTC. It is translated as CASSPSQGTINNEQFF.

For this clone: Other DNA sequences in this sample translate to the same CDR3. The CDR3 DNA follows: TGTGCCAGTAGTATCGGGACAGAGTATGGCTACACCTTC. As protein: CASSIGTEYGYTF. This chain joins TRBV19 and TRBJ1-2; 7 bases fit TRBD1. V was clipped by 3 bases and J by 5 bases; unmatched bases: 3. Germline assignment: CDR1 LNHDA and CDR2 SQIVND (reference sequence). This CDR3 is 13 amino acids long.

The CDR3, as DNA: TGTGCCAGCAGCTTGGAAGGACAGGGAGGCTACGAGCAGTACTTC. Residues: CASSLEGQGGYEQYF. This chain links TRBV5-4 with TRBJ2-7; TRBD1 matches at 8 bases. The germline V gene encodes CDR1 SGHNT and CDR2 YYREEE (reference sequence). This CDR3 has 15 residues. The J segment lost 3 bases and the V segment lost 0 bases, leaving 5 bases of the junction unmatched. The full variable domain, with the rest looked up from reference TRBV5-4 and TRBJ2-7, is ETGVTQSPTHLIKTRGQQVTLRCSSQSGHNTVSWYQQALGQGPQFIFQYYREEENGRGNFPPRFSGLQFPNYSSELNVNALELDDSALYLCASSLEGQGGYEQYFGPGTRLTVT.

The rearrangement joins TRBV4-2 to TRBJ1-6, with D hard to call. Per germline, CDR1 LGHNA and CDR2 YNFKEQ. The CDR3 contains 15 residues. The V and J ends lost 1 base and 5 bases respectively, with 9 bases between them. CDR3 amino acids: CASSQAPSDNSPLHF. The CDR3 nucleotides are TGTGCCAGCAGCCAAGCCCCTTCTGATAATTCACCCCTCCACTTT.

The CDR3 loop is CASSPEGADGYTF. The CDR3 DNA reads TGTGCCAGCAGTCCAGAGGGGGCCGATGGCTACACCTTC. The chain links TRBV27 to TRBJ1-2; TRBD1 matches 7 bases. The V segment lost 5 bases and the J segment 6 bases; nucleotides outside the gene matches: 6. This CDR3 region has 13 residues. Germline loops: CDR1 MNHEY, CDR2 SMNVEV (reference sequence).

The chain couples TRBV4-1 to TRBJ2-3, with 11 bases fitting TRBD2. The CDR3 runs 16 residues. Germline V gene data show CDR1 as MGHRA and CDR2 as YSYEKL. J gave up 1 base and V 5 bases, and 5 bases lay outside the gene matches. This CDR3 is CASSSLTSGGTDTQYF. CDR3 sequence (DNA): TGCGCCAGCAGCTCCTTGACTAGCGGGGGCACAGATACGCAGTATTTT.

The V gene is TRBV7-2, the J gene TRBJ2-4, with a weak D call TRBD2 (6 bases). CDR1 is SGHTA, CDR2 FQGNSA, per germline. Trimming removed 2 bases at V and 6 bases at J, with 17 bases between. This CDR3 comprises 16 residues. CDR3 coding DNA: TGTGCCAGCAGCTTACACGGGACGGAGGGGTTAAACATTCAGTACTTC. It is translated as CASSLHGTEGLNIQYF.

V is TRBV19 and J is TRBJ1-4, with D maybe TRBD1 (5 bases). Between the trimmed V and J ends, which lost 9 bases and 4 bases, there was a span of 9 bases. Germline loops: CDR1 LNHDA, CDR2 SQIVND (reference sequence). This CDR3 contains 12 residues. The DNA for the CDR3 is TGTGCCAGCGGGGGGGGTAATGAAAAACTGTTTTTT. This encodes CASGGGNEKLFF.

The chain recombines TRBV28 with TRBJ2-1; 12 nucleotides agree with TRBD2. The CDR3 loop spans 15 amino acids. Germline trimming cut 5 bases from V and 7 bases from J; bases unmatched to any gene: 6. Germline values: CDR1 MDHEN, CDR2 SYDVKM. The CDR3 DNA follows: TGTGCCAGCAGTATCCTAGCGGGAGGGGGGAATGAGCAGTTCTTC. It encodes CASSILAGGGNEQFF.

This chain links TRBV19 with TRBJ2-3, with 11 bases matching TRBD1. The V gene's germline CDR1 is LNHDA and CDR2 SQIVND (reference sequence). Trimming removed 5 bases from V and 4 bases from J; junction bases left unmatched: 8. This CDR3 region has 16 residues. Here the CDR3 DNA reads TGTGCCAGTAGTTTCTCAGGACAGGGGGCTTCAGATACGCAGTATTTT. Encoded protein: CASSFSGQGASDTQYF. Based on the CDR3 plus reference TRBV19 and TRBJ2-3, the full variable domain is DGGITQSPKYLFRKEGQNVTLSCEQNLNHDAMYWYRQDPGQGLRLIYYSQIVNDFQKGDIAEGYSVSREKKESFPLTVTSAQKNPTAFYLCASSFSGQGASDTQYFGPGTRLTVL.

The chain employs TRBV7-2 and TRBJ2-7; 10 nucleotides line up with TRBD2. Germline CDR1 is SGHTA and CDR2 is FQGNSA. With V trimmed by 2 bases and J by 12 bases, 7 bases remained unmatched. The CDR3 has 13 residues. CDR3 sequence: CASSLLLAGELYV. CDR3 coding DNA: TGTGCCAGCAGCTTACTTCTAGCGGGAGAATTGTACGTC.

The chain joins TRBV9 to TRBJ2-7; possible D gene TRBD2, 7 bases. Trimming shortened V by 6 bases and J by 5 bases, and 15 bases separated the two germline ends. Per germline, CDR1 SGDLS and CDR2 YYNGEE. CDR3 length: 13 amino acids. CDR3 loop: CASNRGGADEQYF. Written as DNA, the CDR3 is TGTGCCAGCAACCGAGGGGGGGCCGACGAGCAGTACTTC.

This chain joins TRBV27 and TRBJ2-5; TRBD2 aligns across 9 bases. Germline V gene sequence: CDR1 MNHEY, CDR2 SMNVEV (reference sequence). Trimming cost V 4 bases and J 4 bases; bases outside gene matches: 7. This CDR3 contains 15 residues. CDR3 sequence (DNA): TGTGCCAGCAGTTCGACTAGCGGACTCCGAGAGACCCAGTACTTC. It codes for CASSSTSGLRETQYF.

The chain links TRBV28 to TRBJ2-6; 11 positions agree with TRBD2. Looked up from germline, CDR1 is MDHEN and CDR2 is SYDVKM. The CDR3 is 20 residues long. V lost 6 bases, J lost 0 bases, and 13 bases stayed unmatched. CDR3 DNA: TGTGCCAGCAGATCTCGCCCAGGGACTAGCGGTCGCTCTGGGGCCAACGTCCTGACTTTC. Residues: CASRSRPGTSGRSGANVLTF. The full variable domain, rest sourced from reference TRBV28 and TRBJ2-6, is DVKVTQSSRYLVKRTGEKVFLECVQDMDHENMFWYRQDPGLGLRLIYFSYDVKMKEKGDIPEGYSVSREKKERFSLILESASTNQTSMYLCASRSRPGTSGRSGANVLTFGAGSRLTVL.

The chain has TRBV13 and TRBJ2-3, with 8 bases fitting TRBD2. J gave up 6 bases and V 5 bases, and 10 bases lay outside the gene matches. Germline lookup yields CDR1 PRHDT and CDR2 FYEKMQ (reference sequence). The CDR3 runs 15 residues. The CDR3 DNA follows: TGTGCCAGCAGCAACCGACCCGGGGGGGTGGATACGCAGTATTTT. This gives the protein CASSNRPGGVDTQYF.